Given below is one TCR beta chain in context. Its target is not known. CDR3 size: 16 residues. V lost 0 bases, J lost 3 bases, and 15 bases lay in between. Per germline, CDR1 MNHEY and CDR2 SVGAGI. Indicated time point: pretreatment peripheral blood. The data belong to a study of PD-L1 blockade in urothelial cancer. Study summary: Peripheral blood specimens exhibited a median yield of 141,255 T cells.

Findings and limits, study-wide: Better progression-free and overall survival followed lower pretreatment blood clonality.

Sequenced by immunoSEQ multiplex PCR; TCRdb stores in-frame clones only, minus some. The sample comprises fewer than 80,000 clones, 80% to 85% of which are singletons, and 3% to 4% rests with the top ten. The TCR sequence derives from a man aged 65-85 years with urothelial cancer. The specimen comprised PBMCs, sampled around atezolizumab (anti-PD-L1) treatment. This chain links TRBV6-5 with TRBJ2-7; a possible D gene is TRBD2 (7 bases). The CDR3 loop reads CASSYSVGRGRYEQYF. CDR3 nucleotides: TGTGCCAGCAGTTACTCAGTTGGGCGGGGGCGCTACGAGCAGTACTTC.